These 15 T cell receptor beta chains originate from one sample sequenced in a study of cytomegalovirus exposure and HLA in healthy donors. The PCR used 60 Vbeta and 13 Jbeta primers. Sequencing was performed with immunoSEQ multiplex PCR; in TCRdb, only in-frame clones are kept and a portion is missing. The sample lists more than 130,000 clones; about 80% were seen once. The sequenced sample was PBMCs. The receptors were gathered from a man aged 30-40 years in good health and CMV-seronegative.

V is TRBV5-1 and J is TRBJ2-3, with 9 bases identical to TRBD1. This CDR3 is 16 amino acids long. Trimming at V came to 4 bases and at J to 0 bases, leaving 6 bases not matched to a gene. The germline gives CDR1 SGHRS, CDR2 YFSETQ. The CDR3: CASSPGTGFSTDTQYF. Written as DNA, the CDR3 is TGCGCCAGCAGCCCCGGGACAGGGTTTAGCACAGATACGCAGTATTTT.

The CDR3 DNA sequence: TGTGCCAGCAGTGCCCAATACCGGACAGGGTATGACGAGCAGTACTTC. Its translation: CASSAQYRTGYDEQYF. V gene TRBV25-1 combines with J gene TRBJ2-7, with 8 bases identical to TRBD1. Trimming took 4 bases from V and 5 from J; bases not matched to a gene: 13. The CDR3 consists of 16 residues. Germline V gives CDR1 MGHDK, CDR2 SYGVNS.

There are a few counts of this clone. This chain connects TRBV29-1 to TRBJ1-1, with D unclear. Germline V gene data show CDR1 as SQVTM and CDR2 as ANQGSEA. The CDR3 covers 11 residues. The CDR3: CRAYLNTEAFF. Written as DNA, the CDR3 is TGCAGAGCGTACTTGAACACTGAAGCTTTCTTT. Full variable domain (remainder filled in from reference TRBV29-1 and TRBJ1-1): SAVISQKPSRDICQRGTSLTIQCQVDSQVTMMFWYRQQPGQSLTLIATANQGSEATYESGFVIDKFPISRPNLTFSTLTVSNMSPEDSSIYLCRAYLNTEAFFGQGTRLTVV.

The chain is built from TRBV5-4 and TRBJ1-6, with D maybe TRBD1 (6 bases). Per the germline V gene, CDR1 is SGHNT and CDR2 is YYREEE (reference sequence). This CDR3 has 17 residues. V dropped 3 bases and J dropped 10 bases, with 23 bases sitting between them. Here the CDR3 DNA reads TGTGCCAGCAGCTCCTCGACAGGACTCCCAGCAGGATCACCCCTCCACTTT. Translation: CASSSSTGLPAGSPLHF.

This clone was seen a few times. The J gene is TRBJ1-5, the V gene TRBV2; 7 bases map to TRBD1. Germline lookup yields CDR1 SNHLY and CDR2 FYNNEI. The CDR3 has 13 amino acids. V trimming: 8 bases; J trimming: 6 bases; junction bases outside the gene matches: 7. CDR3 sequence (DNA): TGTGCCAGCCAACAGGGGATGGCTCAGCCCCAGCATTTT. As protein: CASQQGMAQPQHF.

This clone occurred a few times. This chain connects TRBV30 to TRBJ2-2; 9 nucleotides match TRBD2. The CDR3 is 15 amino acids. V lost 2 bases to trimming and J lost 7 bases; unmatched junction nucleotides: 8. CDR1 and CDR2 from the germline V gene are GTSNPN and SVGIG (reference sequence). The CDR3 DNA follows: TGTGCCTGGAGTAACAAGGGACTAGCAGGCGGGGAGCTGTTTTTT. Translation gives CAWSNKGLAGGELFF.

A word on this clone: This sample also contains other DNA sequences that code for the same CDR3. The rearrangement joins TRBV4-2 to TRBJ2-3, with 12 bases that match TRBD2. The CDR3 length is 17 residues. From germline, CDR1 is LGHNA and CDR2 YNFKEQ. J was trimmed by 4 bases and V by 3 bases; bases with no gene match: 8. CDR3 sequence (DNA): TGTGCCAGCAGCCAGGATATGACTAGCGGGAGCCCAGATACGCAGTATTTT. It is translated as CASSQDMTSGSPDTQYF.

The CDR3 spells CASSQARSGGEPPYEQYF. The CDR3 DNA follows: TGTGCCAGCAGCCAGGCTCGTAGCGGGGGCGAACCCCCGTACGAGCAGTACTTC. The chain joins TRBV4-2 to TRBJ2-7; 9 bases map to TRBD2. The CDR3 has 18 residues. From germline, CDR1 is LGHNA and CDR2 YNFKEQ. The V segment lost 3 bases and the J segment 4 bases; nucleotides outside the gene matches: 16.

The sample holds a few counts of this clone. The V gene is TRBV4-2, the J gene TRBJ1-1; TRBD1 matches at 10 bases. The CDR3 is made up of 15 amino acids. The V and J ends lost 3 bases and 7 bases, in that order; junction bases with no gene match: 8. Germline V CDR1 and CDR2: LGHNA, YNFKEQ. The chain's CDR3 is CASSHMRQGAGEAFF. The CDR3 DNA sequence: TGTGCCAGCAGCCACATGAGACAGGGGGCAGGTGAAGCTTTCTTT.

This clone was counted between two and nine times. The J gene is TRBJ1-1, the V gene TRBV5-1; 8 positions agree with TRBD1. The CDR3 runs to 14 residues. Germline CDR1 is SGHRS and CDR2 is YFSETQ. Trimming removed 7 bases from V and 1 base from J; junction bases left unmatched: 6. The CDR3 DNA follows: TGCGCCAGCTTAGGACAGGGAGAGAACACTGAAGCTTTCTTT. This codes for CASLGQGENTEAFF.

Comments on this clone: Relative to the germline gene, one junction end is altered; a read error may explain this. V is TRBV5-1 and J is TRBJ1-2, with D uncertain. Germline CDR1 reads SGHRS; CDR2 reads YFSETQ. The CDR3 consists of 13 residues. This CDR3 reads CASSLVIGDGYPF. The CDR3 coding sequence is TGCGCCAGCAGCTTGGTCATCGGAGATGGCTACCCCTTC.

This chain joins TRBV5-1 and TRBJ2-5; 10 bases match TRBD1. CDR1 and CDR2 (germline): SGHRS, YFSETQ. The CDR3 length is 15 residues. Germline trimming cut 3 bases from V and 3 bases from J; bases unmatched to any gene: 5. CDR3 loop: CASSSIGTGEETQYF. For the CDR3, the DNA is TGCGCCAGCAGCTCGATCGGGACAGGGGAAGAGACCCAGTACTTC.

This clone has a single count. Germline is not matched at one junction end, which may reflect a read error. The chain employs TRBV27 and TRBJ1-5; the D gene is possibly TRBD1 (5 bases). The germline V gene encodes CDR1 MNHEY and CDR2 SMNVEV (reference sequence). The CDR3 covers 15 residues. CDR3 sequence (DNA): TGTGCCAGCAGTTTAAATTCAGGGAGGGATCAGCCCCACCATTTT. Encoded protein: CASSLNSGRDQPHHF.

The chain links TRBV19 to TRBJ1-5; maybe TRBD1 (5 bases). The CDR3 totals 12 residues. V was pared by 8 bases and J by 6 bases, with 11 bases between. Germline CDR1 is LNHDA and CDR2 is SQIVND (reference sequence). The CDR3 is CASLGQGQPQHF. CDR3 nucleotides: TGTGCCAGTCTCGGGCAGGGTCAGCCCCAGCATTTT. Together with reference TRBV19 and TRBJ1-5, the CDR3 gives the full variable domain: DGGITQSPKYLFRKEGQNVTLSCEQNLNHDAMYWYRQDPGQGLRLIYYSQIVNDFQKGDIAEGYSVSREKKESFPLTVTSAQKNPTAFYLCASLGQGQPQHFGDGTRLSIL.

This clone was observed a few times. The chain joins TRBV2 to TRBJ2-1; 8 nucleotides agree with TRBD2. The trim removed 7 bases at V and 1 base at J, leaving 6 bases unmatched. Per germline, CDR1 SNHLY and CDR2 FYNNEI. The CDR3 is 15 amino acids. CDR3 residues: CASTPTSGSYNEQFF. In DNA, the CDR3 is TGTGCCAGCACCCCCACTAGCGGTTCCTACAATGAGCAGTTCTTC.